The rows below give T cell receptor beta chains drawn from one sample of a study of blood T cell repertoires in COVID-19. Produced via immunoSEQ multiplex PCR; TCRdb's table is partial and in-frame only. The data show around 64,000 clones, around 87% seen once. Sequencing was performed on peripheral blood. These receptors were collected from a woman aged 18 to 35 with acute or convalescent COVID-19. The CDR3 runs from the conserved cysteine through the conserved F or W. Fields, in order: clone size, D gene, V gene, J gene, CDR3 DNA, CDR3 protein. A D gene is named only where the DNA matches it firmly. The size entry is marked missing in some rows and otherwise reads once, few, many or a size class.

size: NA; D: TRBD2; V: TRBV29-1; J: TRBJ2-1; DNA: TGCAGCGTTGAAGTGGCAGGGACTAGCGGGGCCACGGAGTTCTTC; CDR3: CSVEVAGTSGATEFF
size: NA; D: TRBD1; V: TRBV19; J: TRBJ1-2; DNA: TGTGCCAGTAGTATGCAGGGGGACTATGGCTACACCTTC; CDR3: CASSMQGDYGYTF
size: NA; D: NA; V: TRBV5-4; J: TRBJ1-1; DNA: TGTGCCAGCAGCCCCTCTTGGGAGGCTGAAGCTTTCTTT; CDR3: CASSPSWEAEAFF
size: NA; D: TRBD1; V: TRBV11-1; J: TRBJ2-1; DNA: TGTGCCAGCACCCAATCAAGGGACAGTCGGTATGAGCAGTTCTTC; CDR3: CASTQSRDSRYEQFF
size: NA; D: NA; V: TRBV6-1; J: TRBJ1-5; DNA: TGTGCCAGCAGTGAAGAGGGACACTCCAATCAGCCCCAGCATTTT; CDR3: CASSEEGHSNQPQHF
size: NA; D: NA; V: TRBV5-1; J: TRBJ2-7; DNA: TGCGCCAGCAGCTTGACAGGCCAACCGGGTCCCTACGAGCAGTACTTC; CDR3: CASSLTGQPGPYEQYF
size: NA; D: TRBD1; V: TRBV30; J: TRBJ1-2; DNA: TGTGCCTGGAGTGCGGACAGGGGGCATGGCTACACCTTC; CDR3: CAWSADRGHGYTF
size: once; D: TRBD2; V: TRBV5-1; J: TRBJ2-3; DNA: TGCGCCAGCAGCTTGACAGCGGGGGGTGGCACAGATACGCAGTATTTT; CDR3: CASSLTAGGGTDTQYF
size: NA; D: NA; V: TRBV6-5; J: TRBJ1-4; DNA: TGTGCCAGCAGACAGGGTGCGGTGGATGAAAAACTGTTTTTT; CDR3: CASRQGAVDEKLFF
size: NA; D: NA; V: TRBV18; J: TRBJ1-5; DNA: TGTGCCAGCTCACCAGGGGGGGGATATCAGCCCCAGCATTTT; CDR3: CASSPGGGYQPQHF
size: NA; D: NA; V: TRBV28; J: TRBJ1-6; DNA: TGTGCCAGCAGTTCACCGGACACAGGGCCTACCTCCTATAATTCACCCCTCCACTTT; CDR3: CASSSPDTGPTSYNSPLHF
size: NA; D: NA; V: TRBV6-6; J: TRBJ2-1; DNA: TGTGCCAGCAGTTACCCGGGGAGCTCCTACAATGAGCAGTTCTTC; CDR3: CASSYPGSSYNEQFF
size: NA; D: TRBD1; V: TRBV28; J: TRBJ2-3; DNA: TGTGCCAGCAGTCCGAGCCGTAGGACAGGGGCCACAGATACGCAGTATTTT; CDR3: CASSPSRRTGATDTQYF
size: NA; D: TRBD1; V: TRBV30; J: TRBJ1-2; DNA: TGTGCCTGCCGACAGGGCGACGGCTACACCTTC; CDR3: CACRQGDGYTF
size: NA; D: NA; V: TRBV2; J: TRBJ1-2; DNA: TGTGCCAGCAGTGAAAGTAGCAGTCCAAGCTTC; CDR3: CASSESSSPSF
size: NA; D: TRBD1; V: TRBV18; J: TRBJ1-2; DNA: TGTGCCAGCTCACCACGGGTACAGGGGGCCAGCGGCTACACCTTC; CDR3: CASSPRVQGASGYTF
size: NA; D: TRBD1; V: TRBV18; J: TRBJ1-2; DNA: TGTGCCAGCTCACCCCCGGGACAGGGGGCTTACTATGGCTACACCTTC; CDR3: CASSPPGQGAYYGYTF
size: NA; D: NA; V: TRBV28; J: TRBJ2-7; DNA: TGTGCCAGCAGTTCTGACAGCTACGAGCAGTACTTC; CDR3: CASSSDSYEQYF
size: NA; D: TRBD2; V: TRBV6-5; J: TRBJ2-7; DNA: TGTGCCAGCACCACCGAGCGGGGGCCTACCTACGAGCAGTACTTC; CDR3: CASTTERGPTYEQYF
size: NA; D: NA; V: TRBV19; J: TRBJ1-2; DNA: TGTGCCAGTACCCCGGCTCAGGGTAATTTCTATGGCTACACCTTC; CDR3: CASTPAQGNFYGYTF
size: NA; D: NA; V: TRBV28; J: TRBJ1-2; DNA: TGTGCCTCCCGAAGGGGTAACTATGGCTACACCTTC; CDR3: CASRRGNYGYTF
size: NA; D: TRBD1; V: TRBV10-1; J: TRBJ2-3; DNA: TGCGCCAGCAGTGAGTCTTCGACAGGGGGAACAGATACGCAGTATTTT; CDR3: CASSESSTGGTDTQYF
size: NA; D: NA; V: TRBV30; J: TRBJ2-3; DNA: TGTGCCTGGAGCCTTTCCCTAGACCGTACGCAGTATTTT; CDR3: CAWSLSLDRTQYF
size: NA; D: NA; V: TRBV7-2; J: TRBJ2-1; DNA: TGTGCCAGCAGCTTACAGCAGGGGACCTACAATGAGCAGTTCTTC; CDR3: CASSLQQGTYNEQFF
size: NA; D: NA; V: TRBV27; J: TRBJ1-5; DNA: TGTGCCAGCAGTTTACGAGGGTATAGCAATCAGCCCCAGCATTTT; CDR3: CASSLRGYSNQPQHF
size: NA; D: NA; V: TRBV30; J: TRBJ1-1; DNA: TGTGCCTGGACAGGACACATGAACACTGAAGCTTTCTTT; CDR3: CAWTGHMNTEAFF
size: NA; D: NA; V: TRBV7-2; J: TRBJ2-7; DNA: TGTGCCAGCAGCTTAGGCCGGGACAAGTCCTACGAGCAGTACTTC; CDR3: CASSLGRDKSYEQYF
size: NA; D: TRBD1; V: TRBV6-6; J: TRBJ2-6; DNA: TGTGCCAGCAGTTACCCAGGGGGTGGCAACGTCCTGACTTTC; CDR3: CASSYPGGGNVLTF
size: NA; D: NA; V: TRBV10-2; J: TRBJ1-5; DNA: TGCGCCAGCAGTGAGGGAGTTAGCAATCAGCCCCAGCATTTT; CDR3: CASSEGVSNQPQHF
size: once; D: NA; V: TRBV6-5; J: TRBJ2-3; DNA: TGTGCCAGCAAGTCAGGAAGCACAGATACGCAGTATTTT; CDR3: CASKSGSTDTQYF
size: NA; D: NA; V: TRBV5-4; J: TRBJ2-3; DNA: TGTGCCAGCAGCTCCGGGGGGCGGGAGCAAGGAGATACGCAGTATTTT; CDR3: CASSSGGREQGDTQYF
size: NA; D: TRBD1; V: TRBV28; J: TRBJ2-2; DNA: TGTGCCAGCAGTTGGAGAACAGGGGTCCCCGGGGAGCTGTTTTTT; CDR3: CASSWRTGVPGELFF
size: NA; D: NA; V: TRBV5-6; J: TRBJ1-6; DNA: TGTGCCAGCAGCCTTACCGACGGGACAAATTCACCCCTCCACTTT; CDR3: CASSLTDGTNSPLHF
size: NA; D: NA; V: TRBV5-8; J: TRBJ1-5; DNA: TGTGCCAGCAGCCCGACCCGGGATCAGCCCCAGCATTTT; CDR3: CASSPTRDQPQHF
size: NA; D: NA; V: TRBV6-5; J: TRBJ1-5; DNA: TGTGCCAGCACCTTATTGGTGGGGCCCAATCAGCCCCAGCATTTT; CDR3: CASTLLVGPNQPQHF
size: NA; D: NA; V: TRBV2; J: TRBJ2-7; DNA: TGTGCCAGCAGTGAATACGGAGCCTACGAGCAGTACTTC; CDR3: CASSEYGAYEQYF
size: once; D: NA; V: TRBV11-2; J: TRBJ1-1; DNA: TGTGCCAGCAGCTTAGGCAGGGGAACTGAAGCTTTCTTT; CDR3: CASSLGRGTEAFF
size: few; D: NA; V: TRBV4-1; J: TRBJ1-1; DNA: TGCGCCAGCAGCCAAGGGGCCCCACGGGGGAACACTGAAGCTTTCTTT; CDR3: CASSQGAPRGNTEAFF
size: NA; D: NA; V: TRBV30; J: TRBJ1-1; DNA: TGTGCCTGGAGTTCTACGACAGCTGTGAACACTGAAGCTTTCTTT; CDR3: CAWSSTTAVNTEAFF
size: NA; D: NA; V: TRBV5-6; J: TRBJ1-1; DNA: TGTGCCAGCAGCTCTCCAGGGTTGACTGAAGCTTTCTTT; CDR3: CASSSPGLTEAFF
size: NA; D: NA; V: TRBV2; J: TRBJ1-6; DNA: TGTGCCAGCAGTGATCAGGGGCAGGTTAATTCACCCCTCCACTTT; CDR3: CASSDQGQVNSPLHF
size: few; D: NA; V: TRBV6-1; J: TRBJ1-6; DNA: TGTGCCAGCAGTGAGATGCAATCCCTTCCGGGATCACCCCTCCACTTT; CDR3: CASSEMQSLPGSPLHF
size: NA; D: NA; V: TRBV16; J: TRBJ2-4; DNA: TGTGCCAGCAGCCAATCAAGGGGGAGAGACAAAAACATTCAGTACTTC; CDR3: CASSQSRGRDKNIQYF